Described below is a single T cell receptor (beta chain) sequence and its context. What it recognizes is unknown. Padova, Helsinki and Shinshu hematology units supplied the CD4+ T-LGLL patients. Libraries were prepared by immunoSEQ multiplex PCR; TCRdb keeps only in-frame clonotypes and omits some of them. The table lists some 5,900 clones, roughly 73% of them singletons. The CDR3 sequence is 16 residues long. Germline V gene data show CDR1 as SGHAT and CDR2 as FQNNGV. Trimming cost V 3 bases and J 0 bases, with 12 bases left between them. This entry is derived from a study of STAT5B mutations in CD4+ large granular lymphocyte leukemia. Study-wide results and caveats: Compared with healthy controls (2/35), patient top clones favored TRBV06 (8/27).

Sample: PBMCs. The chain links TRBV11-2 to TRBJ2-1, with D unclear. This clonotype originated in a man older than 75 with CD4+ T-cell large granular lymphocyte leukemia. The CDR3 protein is CASSLPHGPSYNEQFF. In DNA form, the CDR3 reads TGTGCCAGCAGCTTGCCGCACGGGCCCTCCTACAATGAGCAGTTCTTC.